The 21 T cell receptor beta chains below were found in one sample sequenced in a study of cytomegalovirus exposure and HLA in healthy donors. TCRdb keeps only in-frame clones here, not all; method: immunoSEQ multiplex PCR. The table has about 140,000 clones, around 93% seen once; the top ten hold less than 2%. Material for sequencing was PBMCs. These receptors were obtained from a man between 18 and 29 years old in good health and CMV-seropositive.

J is TRBJ2-7 and V is TRBV23-1; 8 positions match TRBD1. TRBV23-1 is an open reading frame whose function is uncertain. This CDR3 has 17 residues. V trimming: 4 bases; J trimming: 5 bases; junction bases outside the gene matches: 16. The CDR3 region is CASSRAPDRGRTNEQYF. CDR3 nucleotide sequence: TGCGCCAGCAGTCGGGCCCCCGACAGGGGAAGGACCAACGAGCAGTACTTC.

This clone showed up just a few times. The CDR3: CASSLRPQHF. CDR3 sequence (DNA): TGTGCCAGTAGTTTGAGGCCCCAGCATTTT. V usage is TRBV19 and J usage is TRBJ1-5; D is uncertain. Germline V lookup: CDR1 LNHDA, CDR2 SQIVND (reference sequence). Trimming took 5 bases from V and 9 from J, leaving 5 bases between them. The length of the CDR3 is 10 residues.

This clone was observed once. The rearrangement uses TRBV6-1 and TRBJ1-1; tentative D call: TRBD1 (6 bases). The germline V and J ends were trimmed by 9 bases and 2 bases, with 13 bases remaining between them. This CDR3 region has 13 residues. Germline V gene sequence: CDR1 MNHNS, CDR2 SASEGT. The CDR3 sequence is CASRQEPNTEAFF. In nucleotides, the CDR3 is TGTGCCAGTAGACAGGAACCTAACACTGAAGCTTTCTTT.

This chain joins TRBV27 and TRBJ2-1, with D unresolved. V lost 2 bases and J 0 bases, leaving 8 bases between the germline ends. Germline CDR1 MNHEY, CDR2 SMNVEV (reference sequence). The CDR3 runs 15 residues. Written as DNA, the CDR3 is TGTGCCAGCAGTTTAACTCCCGGCTCCTACAATGAGCAGTTCTTC. The encoded protein is CASSLTPGSYNEQFF.

The chain joins TRBV2 to TRBJ1-2, with a possible D match to TRBD1 (6 bases). The CDR3 consists of 14 residues. Germline V CDR1 and CDR2: SNHLY, FYNNEI. V lost 11 bases to trimming and J lost 5 bases, with 21 bases between them. The DNA of the CDR3 is TGTGCCGGTGCGGGGGGCCTTAACCTTTATGGCTACACCTTC. This translates into CAGAGGLNLYGYTF.

The CDR3 DNA sequence: TGTGCCAGCAAGACACCACCCCTCCACTTT. Protein sequence: CASKTPPLHF. The J gene is TRBJ1-6, the V gene TRBV21-1; TRBD1, the D gene given by the table, was not confirmed from the DNA. TRBV21-1 is a documented pseudogene. This CDR3 is built from 10 residues.

The chain couples TRBV6-5 to TRBJ2-7; a weak D match, TRBD2 (7 bases). CDR1 is MNHEY, CDR2 SVGAGI, per germline. V was pared by 6 bases and J by 8 bases, with 23 bases between. There are 15 residues in the CDR3. CDR3 DNA: TGTGCCAGCAGCCGAGGGGGACTAAGCCCTACGAAGCAGTACTTC. Translation gives CASSRGGLSPTKQYF.

The rearrangement links TRBV21-1 to TRBJ2-3; TRBD2 was called by the table and not checked on the DNA. TRBV21-1 is listed as a pseudogene. The CDR3 is made up of 16 amino acids. The CDR3 DNA is TGTGCCAGCAGCACTAGCGGGTGGGGGCGTTTAGATACGCAGTATTTT. Translation gives CASSTSGWGRLDTQYF.

The chain is built from TRBV19 and TRBJ2-1; 7 nucleotides agree with TRBD2. The germline V gene has CDR1 LNHDA and CDR2 SQIVND (reference sequence). The CDR3 is 16 residues long. V gave up 3 bases and J gave up 3 bases; unmatched junction bases: 8. CDR3 sequence: CASSILGEGRYNEQFF. CDR3 in DNA: TGTGCCAGTAGTATTTTGGGGGAGGGCCGCTACAATGAGCAGTTCTTC.

The chain uses TRBV6-6 and TRBJ2-7; 8 bases are a match to TRBD1. Germline-derived CDR1 and CDR2 are MNHNY and SVGAGI (reference sequence). CDR3 length: 13 residues. V shed 8 bases, J shed 5 bases, and the junction held 8 bases outside the gene matches. This chain's CDR3 is CASSQGAVDEQYF. In DNA form, the CDR3 reads TGTGCCAGCTCCCAGGGGGCGGTCGACGAGCAGTACTTC.

This clone was found once. V is TRBV18 and J is TRBJ2-5; TRBD1 agrees at 9 bases. With V trimmed by 7 bases and J by 4 bases, 4 bases remained unmatched. CDR1 and CDR2 (germline): KGHSH, LQKENI. This CDR3 comprises 13 residues. The CDR3 protein is CASYGGQGETQYF. As DNA, the CDR3 is TGTGCCAGCTACGGGGGACAGGGAGAGACCCAGTACTTC.

The V gene is TRBV5-5, the J gene TRBJ2-1, with 12 nucleotides matching TRBD2. This CDR3 is 18 amino acids long. Germline V gene lookup returns CDR1 SGHKS and CDR2 YYEKEE (reference sequence). With 0 bases clipped from V and 5 bases from J, the junction kept 9 bases outside the gene matches. In DNA, the CDR3 is TGTGCCAGCAGCTTGGGACTAGCGGGAGTCCAGTCTAACAATGAGCAGTTCTTC. Residues: CASSLGLAGVQSNNEQFF.

This clone appeared once. V usage is TRBV5-4 and J usage is TRBJ2-3, with unresolved D. CDR3 length: 15 residues. Germline values: CDR1 SGHNT, CDR2 YYREEE (reference sequence). V shed 4 bases and J shed 1 base, with 13 bases lying between them. Here the CDR3 DNA reads TGTGCCAGCAGCCTAGAGTTGTCAGGCACAGATACGCAGTATTTT. It translates to CASSLELSGTDTQYF.

The V gene is TRBV27, the J gene TRBJ2-7; D ambiguous. CDR1 is MNHEY and CDR2 is SMNVEV in the germline V gene (reference sequence). The CDR3 has 14 residues. Trimming pared 0 bases from V and 5 bases from J, leaving 11 bases between. The CDR3, as DNA: TGTGCCAGCAGTTTATCCAGGCGCCCCCACGAGCAGTACTTC. Amino acids: CASSLSRRPHEQYF.

This rearrangement joins TRBV5-1 to TRBJ1-1; D might be TRBD1 (5 bases). This CDR3 is built from 13 residues. Germline CDR1 SGHRS, CDR2 YFSETQ. Trimming pared 0 bases from V and 6 bases from J, leaving 9 bases between. This chain's CDR3 is CASSLGRDAEAFF. CDR3 DNA: TGCGCCAGCAGCTTGGGGCGGGACGCTGAAGCTTTCTTT.

The J gene is TRBJ2-7, the V gene TRBV19; the match to TRBD2 covers 10 bases. This CDR3 has 15 residues. V shed 3 bases and J 2 bases; nucleotides not matched to a gene: 4. From germline, CDR1 is LNHDA and CDR2 SQIVND (reference sequence). CDR3 in DNA: TGTGCCAGTAGTATCTACAGCGGGAGGGCCTACGAGCAGTACTTC. This translates into CASSIYSGRAYEQYF.

The J gene is TRBJ1-3, the V gene TRBV4-1; no reliable D call. CDR3 size: 16 residues. Germline loops: CDR1 MGHRA, CDR2 YSYEKL. The ends were cut back, 4 bases at V and 9 bases at J, with 22 bases in the middle. The CDR3 sequence: CASSPADSGPERTIYF. The CDR3 DNA follows: TGCGCCAGCAGCCCCGCGGACTCGGGCCCTGAGCGCACCATATATTTT.

The gene calls are TRBV19 and TRBJ2-3, with TRBD2 as a possible D gene (6 bases). This CDR3 comprises 15 residues. The germline gives CDR1 LNHDA, CDR2 SQIVND (reference sequence). V was trimmed by 7 bases and J by 5 bases, leaving 19 bases between them. CDR3 nucleotide sequence: TGTGCCAGTACCCTGGGGAGCGGAGGGGTAGATACGCAGTATTTT. Its protein product is CASTLGSGGVDTQYF.

This clone has only one observation. The gene calls are TRBV21-1 and TRBJ1-4. TRBV21-1 is labeled a pseudogene. CDR3 size: 18 residues. CDR3 in amino acids: CASSKGPGGRISGEKLFF. As DNA, the CDR3 is TGTGCCAGCAGCAAAGGGCCGGGGGGGCGCATATCTGGAGAAAAACTGTTTTTT.

The rearrangement uses TRBV2 and TRBJ2-1; TRBD2 agrees at 9 bases. Germline V lookup: CDR1 SNHLY, CDR2 FYNNEI. With 7 bases clipped from V and 7 bases from J, the junction kept 8 bases outside the gene matches. There are 14 residues in the CDR3. CDR3 DNA sequence: TGTGCCAGCACCGGGACTAGCTTGGGTAATGAGCAGTTCTTC. Translation: CASTGTSLGNEQFF.

The J gene is TRBJ2-7, the V gene TRBV28; TRBD1 agrees at 8 bases. J was trimmed by 2 bases and V by 7 bases; bases with no gene match: 7. Germline V gene data show CDR1 as MDHEN and CDR2 as SYDVKM. This CDR3 comprises 14 residues. The chain's CDR3 is CASTTPGQAYEQYF. The CDR3 coding sequence is TGTGCCAGCACAACGCCGGGACAGGCCTACGAGCAGTACTTC.